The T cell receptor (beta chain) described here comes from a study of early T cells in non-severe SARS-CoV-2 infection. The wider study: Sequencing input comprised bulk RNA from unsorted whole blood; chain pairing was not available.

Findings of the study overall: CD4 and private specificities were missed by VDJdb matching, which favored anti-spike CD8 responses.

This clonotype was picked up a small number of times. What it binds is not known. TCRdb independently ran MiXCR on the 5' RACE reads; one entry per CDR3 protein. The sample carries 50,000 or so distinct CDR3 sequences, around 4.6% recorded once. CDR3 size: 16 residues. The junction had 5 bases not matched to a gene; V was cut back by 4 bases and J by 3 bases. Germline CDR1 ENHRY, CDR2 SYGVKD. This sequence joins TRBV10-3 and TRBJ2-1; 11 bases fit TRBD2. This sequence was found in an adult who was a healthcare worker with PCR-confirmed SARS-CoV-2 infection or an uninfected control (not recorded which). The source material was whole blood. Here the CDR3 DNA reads TGTGCCATCAGTGCAAGTCTAGCGGGAGGCTACAATGAGCAGTTCTTC. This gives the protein CAISASLAGGYNEQFF.